These 32 T cell receptor beta chains were sequenced from one sample in a study of Graves' ophthalmopathy and Graves' hyperthyroidism. The TCR beta CDR3 regions underwent amplification from RNA transcripts. The first-round RT-PCR employed HTBI primers together with the Qiagen OneStep RT-PCR kit. A multiplex PCR was then performed as the second round. Each CDR3 protein is one row after TCRdb ran MiXCR on the multiplex PCR reads. Of roughly 500,000 distinct CDR3 sequences in the sample, approximately 15% were seen once. The source material was blood. The receptors shown here come from a woman in her thirties with Graves' ophthalmopathy.

This clonotype showed up just a few times. Germline and junction disagree at one end, which may indicate a read error. V is TRBV12-3 or TRBV12-4 and J is TRBJ1-1; D not resolved. The CDR3 is made up of 13 amino acids. The CDR3 bases are TGTGCCAGCAGCACAATCCCGAACACTGATGCTTTCTTT. Translating gives CASSTIPNTDAFF.

This clonotype was counted at least ten times. The genes are TRBV6-1 and TRBJ1-2; TRBD1 agrees at 7 bases. The V gene's germline CDR1 is MNHNS and CDR2 SASEGT. This CDR3 has 15 amino acids. Trimming removed 0 bases from V and 4 bases from J; junction bases left unmatched: 5. The CDR3 DNA follows: TGTGCCAGCAGTGAAGCCCGACAGGGCCGCTATGGCTACACCTTC. Translating it yields CASSEARQGRYGYTF.

This clonotype was recorded many times. The chain combines TRBV6-1 with TRBJ2-6; D is possibly TRBD2 (6 bases). Trimming removed 8 bases from V and 0 bases from J, with 14 bases in between. CDR1 is MNHNS and CDR2 is SASEGT in the germline V gene. This CDR3 has 16 residues. The CDR3 region is CASSEGLSSGANVLTF. In DNA, the CDR3 is TGTGCCAGCTCGGAGGGTCTTAGCTCTGGGGCCAACGTCCTGACTTTC.

This clonotype has a count of ten or more. The J gene is TRBJ2-7, the V gene TRBV2; D is ambiguous. The CDR3 length is 10 residues. Deletions cut 7 bases from V and 3 bases from J, with 4 bases between. CDR1 SNHLY and CDR2 FYNNEI come from the germline V gene. In DNA form, the CDR3 reads TGTGCCAGCATCCACTACGAGCAGTACTTC. As protein: CASIHYEQYF.

This clonotype was counted many times. The chain joins TRBV5-1 to TRBJ2-6; D tentatively fits TRBD1 or TRBD2 (6 bases each). Germline V lookup: CDR1 SGHRS, CDR2 YFSETQ. The CDR3 length is 17 residues. V lost 3 bases and J 4 bases, leaving 17 bases between the germline ends. DNA of the CDR3: TGCGCCAGCAGCTCCGGCCGGGGGCCCTCCGGGGCCAACGTCCTGACTTTC. It codes for CASSSGRGPSGANVLTF.

This clonotype appeared a few times. The chain uses TRBV28 and TRBJ1-1, with a possible D match to TRBD1 (6 bases). This CDR3 region has 14 residues. V was cut by 3 bases and J by 6 bases, with 14 bases left in between. The germline V gene has CDR1 MDHEN and CDR2 SYDVKM. The CDR3 is CASSFWGAGSEAFF. The CDR3 DNA reads TGTGCCAGCAGTTTTTGGGGGGCTGGATCTGAAGCTTTCTTT.

This clonotype was seen many times. The rearrangement links TRBV20-1 to TRBJ1-2; the D gene is possibly TRBD1 (5 bases). Germline V gives CDR1 DFQATT, CDR2 SNEGSKA (reference sequence). The CDR3 spans 12 residues. The ends were cut back, 3 bases at V and 3 bases at J, with 8 bases in the middle. The DNA for the CDR3 is TGCAGTGCTAGTCCGGGACACTATGGCTACACCTTC. Translation gives CSASPGHYGYTF.

Many counts were recorded for this clonotype. J is TRBJ2-4 and V is TRBV3-1; no definite D call. This CDR3 region has 16 residues. Germline V CDR1 and CDR2: LGHDT, YNNKEL (reference sequence). V gave up 1 base and J gave up 0 bases, with 10 bases separating them. The CDR3 loop is CASSQVRLKAKNIQYF. CDR3 coding DNA: TGTGCCAGCAGCCAAGTTAGGCTAAAAGCCAAAAACATTCAGTACTTC.

The gene calls are TRBV2 and TRBJ2-7, with unresolved D. CDR1 and CDR2 from the germline V gene are SNHLY and FYNNEI. CDR3 length: 12 amino acids. Trimming cost V 2 bases and J 4 bases, with 6 bases left between them. CDR3 coding DNA: TGTGCCAGCAGTGAACCCCCTTACGAGCAGTACTTC. Translation gives CASSEPPYEQYF.

The table lists this clonotype with many counts. The chain is built from TRBV28 and TRBJ1-2, with a weak D call TRBD1 (6 bases). CDR1 and CDR2 (germline): MDHEN, SYDVKM. CDR3 length: 15 amino acids. Trimming took off 5 bases at V and 2 bases at J, with 15 bases between the two ends. CDR3 in amino acids: CASSPLGHTNYGYTF. In DNA form, the CDR3 reads TGTGCCAGCAGTCCACTGGGACACACCAACTATGGCTACACCTTC.

The table lists this clonotype with many counts. J is TRBJ1-2 and V is TRBV12-3 or TRBV12-4; TRBD1 aligns across 11 bases. V lost 8 bases to trimming and J lost 8 bases; unmatched junction nucleotides: 10. This CDR3 has 14 residues. The CDR3 reads CASSSGQGARGYTF. The CDR3, as DNA: TGTGCCAGCTCGTCTGGACAGGGGGCGCGAGGCTACACCTTC.

The chain is built from TRBV20-1 and TRBJ2-5; 16 nucleotides line up with TRBD2. Trimming cost V 5 bases and J 3 bases; bases outside gene matches: 6. This CDR3 is 16 amino acids long. Germline CDR1 is DFQATT and CDR2 is SNEGSKA (reference sequence). Here the CDR3 reads CSAPPGLAGGEETQYF. In nucleotides, the CDR3 is TGCAGTGCTCCCCCGGGACTAGCGGGGGGGGAAGAGACCCAGTACTTC.

The sample holds a few counts of this clonotype. V and J are TRBV12-3 or TRBV12-4 and TRBJ2-7; D is undetermined. V dropped 0 bases and J dropped 2 bases, with 11 bases sitting between them. The CDR3 has 15 residues. The CDR3: CASSLALGFAYEQYF. The CDR3 nucleotides read TGTGCCAGCAGTTTAGCGTTGGGTTTCGCCTACGAGCAGTACTTC.

This clonotype was observed at least ten times. V and J are TRBV12-3 or TRBV12-4 and TRBJ1-3; tentative D call: TRBD1 (5 bases). The CDR3 has 14 residues. The ends were cut back, 5 bases at V and 4 bases at J, with 12 bases in the middle. The CDR3: CASSPAGNGNTIYF. CDR3 in DNA: TGTGCCAGCAGTCCGGCAGGGAACGGAAACACCATATATTTT.

This clonotype was detected many times. The V gene is TRBV5-1, the J gene TRBJ1-5; D uncertain. The germline V gene has CDR1 SGHRS and CDR2 YFSETQ. Trimming took 5 bases from V and 5 from J, leaving 11 bases between them. The CDR3 loop spans 13 amino acids. CDR3 nucleotide sequence: TGCGCCAGCAGAAGCAACATCGATCAGCCCCAGCATTTT. The encoded protein is CASRSNIDQPQHF.

This clonotype occurred many times. The chain recombines TRBV29-1 with TRBJ1-2; TRBD1 matches at 9 bases. With V trimmed by 6 bases and J by 4 bases, 6 bases remained unmatched. CDR3 length equals 13 residues. Germline loops: CDR1 SQVTM, CDR2 ANQGSEA. The CDR3: CSVPGQGSYGYTF. CDR3 DNA: TGCAGCGTCCCGGGACAGGGATCCTATGGCTACACCTTC.

The sample holds many counts of this clonotype. This sequence joins TRBV6-5 and TRBJ2-5; D is ambiguous. The V end was cut by 2 bases, the J end by 2 bases, with 15 bases between. The CDR3 contains 16 residues. Germline V gene sequence: CDR1 MNHEY, CDR2 SVGAGI. The CDR3 bases are TGTGCCAGCAGTTACGTTGCACGTTTCCGACAAGAGACCCAGTACTTC. Amino acids: CASSYVARFRQETQYF.

This clonotype was recorded many times. CDR3 loop: CASSSGGANGNQPQHF. CDR3 in DNA: TGTGCCAGCAGTTCCGGGGGGGCTAATGGCAATCAGCCCCAGCATTTT. The genes are TRBV27 and TRBJ1-5, with D perhaps matching TRBD1 (6 bases). V was shortened by 4 bases and J by 2 bases, with 15 bases between the two germline ends. This CDR3 is built from 16 residues. Germline CDR1 reads MNHEY; CDR2 reads SMNVEV (reference sequence).

This clonotype has a count of ten or more. A much bigger clone sits one base away, suggesting this may be a read error. CDR3 protein: CASSPGQHTGELCF. DNA of the CDR3: TGTGCCAGCAGCCCGGGACAGCACACCGGGGAGCTGTGTTTT. This chain uses TRBV7-9 with TRBJ2-2; 7 positions match TRBD1. Per germline, CDR1 SEHNR and CDR2 FQNEAQ (reference sequence). This CDR3 contains 14 residues.

This clonotype was seen many times. This chain links TRBV15 with TRBJ2-7; D is perhaps TRBD1 or TRBD2 (5 bases each). With 5 bases removed from V and 5 bases from J, the gap between germline ends came to 13 bases. Germline-derived CDR1 and CDR2 are LNHNV and YYDKDF (reference sequence). The CDR3 sequence is 13 residues long. The chain's CDR3 is CATSSKLGDEQYF. CDR3 coding DNA: TGTGCCACCAGCTCGAAGTTGGGGGACGAGCAGTACTTC. Looking up the rest from reference TRBV15 and TRBJ2-7 gives the full variable domain: DAMVIQNPRYQVTQFGKPVTLSCSQTLNHNVMYWYQQKSSQAPKLLFHYYDKDFNNEADTPDNFQSRRPNTSFCFLDIRSPGLGDTAMYLCATSSKLGDEQYFGPGTRLTVT.

This clonotype was observed many times. The chain uses TRBV28 and TRBJ2-7; 7 positions match TRBD2. V was pared by 6 bases and J by 2 bases, with 10 bases of the junction left unmatched. Germline V lookup: CDR1 MDHEN, CDR2 SYDVKM. The CDR3 runs 15 residues. The CDR3, as DNA: TGTGCCAGCAGCTTCGGCGGGGGAGGAACCTACGAGCAGTACTTC. Its translation is CASSFGGGGTYEQYF.

In its sample, this clonotype was seen a few times. The chain recombines TRBV4-2 with TRBJ1-1; weak D call: TRBD1 (6 bases). The V gene lost 0 bases and the J gene lost 4 bases, with 9 bases spanning the gap. Germline V CDR1 and CDR2: LGHNA, YNFKEQ. The CDR3 consists of 14 residues. In nucleotides, the CDR3 is TGTGCCAGCAGCCAAGATAGAGGGGGCACTGAAGCTTTCTTT. Its translation: CASSQDRGGTEAFF.

This clonotype was seen more than once but under ten times. The chain links TRBV6-1 to TRBJ2-3; the match to TRBD2 covers 13 bases. Looked up from germline, CDR1 is MNHNS and CDR2 is SASEGT. Germline trimming cut 1 base from V and 4 bases from J; bases unmatched to any gene: 2. The CDR3 is 16 amino acids. In DNA form, the CDR3 reads TGTGCCAGCAGTGAAGGGACTAGCGGGGGCGCAGATACGCAGTATTTT. Translating it yields CASSEGTSGGADTQYF.

There are a few counts of this clonotype. The J gene is TRBJ2-5, the V gene TRBV5-1; D unresolved. Trimming left V 4 bases short and J 0 bases short, with 16 bases between. CDR3 length: 16 residues. The V gene's germline CDR1 is SGHRS and CDR2 YFSETQ. The CDR3 protein is CASSPLVRTDQETQYF. In nucleotides, the CDR3 is TGCGCCAGCAGCCCACTTGTGAGGACCGACCAAGAGACCCAGTACTTC. The full variable domain, with the rest looked up from reference TRBV5-1 and TRBJ2-5, is KAGVTQTPRYLIKTRGQQVTLSCSPISGHRSVSWYQQTPGQGLQFLFEYFSETQRNKGNFPGRFSGRQFSNSRSEMNVSTLELGDSALYLCASSPLVRTDQETQYFGPGTRLLVL.

About this clonotype: A read error may be the cause here, since a much bigger clone is one base away. The chain is built from TRBV3-1 and TRBJ2-5; the match to TRBD1 covers 9 bases. V gave up 0 bases and J gave up 7 bases; unmatched junction bases: 3. The germline V gene has CDR1 LGHDT and CDR2 YNNKEL (reference sequence). This CDR3 contains 14 residues. CDR3 loop: CASSQDSGQGTQYF. The DNA for the CDR3 is TGTGCCAGCAGCCAAGATTCGGGACAGGGGACCCAGTACTTC.

This clonotype was seen ten or more times. The chain employs TRBV6-1 and TRBJ2-7; D is perhaps TRBD1 (6 bases). Germline V gene lookup returns CDR1 MNHNS and CDR2 SASEGT. V gave up 11 bases and J gave up 11 bases, with 22 bases separating them. CDR3 length: 12 residues. CDR3 protein: CALQGAPPVKYF. The CDR3 DNA sequence: TGTGCCTTACAGGGAGCCCCCCCGGTGAAGTACTTC.

This chain links TRBV6-2 or TRBV6-3 with TRBJ2-7; 11 bases fit TRBD2. V lost 2 bases and J lost 3; bases outside the gene matches: 12. CDR3 length equals 18 residues. Germline assignment: CDR1 MNHEY and CDR2 SVGEGT. As DNA, the CDR3 is TGTGCCAGCAGTTACGAATCTAGCGGGAGGATGTCAGGCTACGAGCAGTACTTC. It yields the protein CASSYESSGRMSGYEQYF.

This clonotype was detected only a few times. The gene calls are TRBV11-3 and TRBJ2-2; TRBD1 matches 9 bases. The trim removed 3 bases at V and 6 bases at J, leaving 5 bases unmatched. The CDR3 totals 15 residues. The germline V gene has CDR1 SGHNT and CDR2 YENEEA. The CDR3 DNA is TGTGCCAGCAGCTTCTTGACAGGGGGATCCGGGGAGCTGTTTTTT. This translates into CASSFLTGGSGELFF.

In this sample, this clonotype turned up many times. The chain is built from TRBV7-2 and TRBJ2-2; tentatively, D is TRBD2 (5 bases). Germline loops: CDR1 SGHTA, CDR2 FQGNSA. The CDR3 sequence is 16 residues long. Trimming left V 4 bases short and J 2 bases short, with 14 bases between. The chain's CDR3 is CASSSPRGLNTGELFF. CDR3 DNA: TGTGCCAGCAGCTCGCCCCGTGGACTCAACACCGGGGAGCTGTTTTTT.

The chain has TRBV6-1 and TRBJ2-7; 7 nucleotides match TRBD2. Germline assignment: CDR1 MNHNS and CDR2 SASEGT. V dropped 6 bases and J dropped 2; count of bases not matched to a gene: 10. This CDR3 comprises 15 residues. The CDR3 bases are TGTGCCAGCAGAGTAGCGGGTTCTTCTACCTACGAGCAGTACTTC. This translates into CASRVAGSSTYEQYF.

Regarding this clonotype: A clone one base away is much larger, so this may be a read error. Here the CDR3 reads CASSLFSPQETQYF. The CDR3 DNA reads TGTGCCAGCAGTTTATTTTCACCCCAAGAGACCCAGTACTTC. The gene calls are TRBV28 and TRBJ2-5; no definite D call. Per germline, CDR1 MDHEN and CDR2 SYDVKM. With 1 base removed from V and 1 base from J, the gap between germline ends came to 7 bases. This CDR3 has 14 amino acids.

This clonotype has ten or more counts. The rearrangement joins TRBV30 to TRBJ2-5, with D unclear. The V gene lost 0 bases and the J gene lost 1 base, with 6 bases spanning the gap. This CDR3 is 13 amino acids long. Germline V CDR1 and CDR2: GTSNPN, SVGIG (reference sequence). Written as DNA, the CDR3 is TGTGCCTGGAGTGTAAGCCTCCAAGAGACCCAGTACTTC. Translation gives CAWSVSLQETQYF.